The rows below give T cell receptor beta chains drawn from one sample of a study of regulatory T cells in long-lasting Graves disease. TCRdb reanalysed the multiplex PCR reads using MiXCR and keeps one entry per CDR3 protein. In the table there are hundreds of thousands of distinct CDR3 sequences, 15% to 20% of which are singletons. This sample was shared with a second study, whose subject was T cells in Graves' hyperthyroidism and ophthalmopathy.

This material consisted of peripheral blood mononuclear cells (PBMCs), taken at new diagnosis, from a patient treated with antithyroid drugs. These receptor sequences come from a woman aged 35-65 years with Graves disease. Each CDR3 is given with its conserved first and last residue. The order of the fields is clone size, D gene, J gene, V gene, CDR3 protein, CDR3 DNA. The D gene is left open where the match is weak. Rows give clone size only sometimes, using once, few, many, or a class for an expanded clone.

clone size: many
D gene: -
J gene: TRBJ2-1
V gene: TRBV2
CDR3 protein: CASSDLGYYNEQFF
CDR3 DNA: TGTGCCAGCAGTGACCTTGGGTACTACAATGAGCAGTTCTTC

clone size: many
D gene: -
J gene: TRBJ1-1
V gene: TRBV5-1
CDR3 protein: CASSWYRVNTEAFF
CDR3 DNA: TGCGCCAGCAGCTGGTACAGGGTAAACACTGAAGCTTTCTTT

clone size: -
D gene: -
J gene: TRBJ2-2
V gene: TRBV10-3
CDR3 protein: CAISDSLGSGELFF
CDR3 DNA: TGTGCCATCAGTGACTCACTAGGTTCCGGGGAGCTGTTTTTT

clone size: -
D gene: TRBD1
J gene: TRBJ1-1
V gene: TRBV7-3
CDR3 protein: CTSSPGTATLNTEAFF
CDR3 DNA: TGTACCAGCAGCCCCGGGACAGCAACTTTGAACACTGAAGCTTTCTTT

clone size: many
D gene: -
J gene: TRBJ1-2
V gene: TRBV3-1
CDR3 protein: CASSQASWGYTF
CDR3 DNA: TGTGCCAGCAGCCAGGCGTCATGGGGCTACACCTTC

clone size: -
D gene: TRBD1
J gene: TRBJ2-3
V gene: TRBV15
CDR3 protein: CATSIDRVPDTQYF
CDR3 DNA: TGTGCCACCAGCATAGACAGGGTCCCAGATACGCAGTATTTT

clone size: many
D gene: TRBD1
J gene: TRBJ1-1
V gene: TRBV18
CDR3 protein: CASSRDRGRDTEAFF
CDR3 DNA: TGTGCCAGCTCACGCGACAGGGGGCGCGACACTGAAGCTTTCTTT

clone size: few
D gene: TRBD2
J gene: TRBJ2-2
V gene: TRBV19
CDR3 protein: CASSTGTSVRRGELFF
CDR3 DNA: TGTGCCAGTAGTACAGGGACTAGCGTCCGGAGGGGGGAGCTGTTTTTT

clone size: -
D gene: -
J gene: TRBJ2-7
V gene: TRBV3-1
CDR3 protein: CASTPGRRAGTYEQYF
CDR3 DNA: TGTGCCAGCACCCCGGGCCGCCGCGCAGGGACCTACGAGCAGTACTTC

clone size: many
D gene: -
J gene: TRBJ1-5
V gene: TRBV15
CDR3 protein: CATSSGREGRNNQPQHF
CDR3 DNA: TGTGCCACCAGCAGTGGCAGGGAAGGGAGGAACAATCAGCCCCAGCATTTT

clone size: many
D gene: TRBD1
J gene: TRBJ1-1
V gene: TRBV3-1
CDR3 protein: CASSSRTGGRTEAFF
CDR3 DNA: TGTGCCAGCAGCTCCCGGACAGGGGGCAGGACTGAAGCTTTCTTT

clone size: -
D gene: TRBD2
J gene: TRBJ2-1
V gene: TRBV25-1
CDR3 protein: CASSELAGGTYNEQFF
CDR3 DNA: TGTGCCAGCAGTGAATTAGCGGGGGGAACCTACAATGAGCAGTTCTTC

clone size: -
D gene: TRBD1
J gene: TRBJ2-3
V gene: TRBV2
CDR3 protein: CASSVAGTGGEGDTQYF
CDR3 DNA: TGTGCCAGCAGTGTAGCCGGGACAGGGGGCGAAGGTGATACGCAGTATTTT

clone size: -
D gene: -
J gene: TRBJ2-3
V gene: TRBV3-1
CDR3 protein: CASSQDARGPQYF
CDR3 DNA: TGTGCCAGCAGCCAAGATGCTAGAGGGCCGCAGTATTTT

clone size: -
D gene: -
J gene: TRBJ2-6
V gene: TRBV20-1
CDR3 protein: CSASGRDPFSGANVLTF
CDR3 DNA: TGCAGTGCTAGCGGCAGGGACCCTTTCTCTGGGGCCAACGTCCTGACTTTC

clone size: -
D gene: -
J gene: TRBJ1-1
V gene: TRBV7-3
CDR3 protein: CASSLSPLEEAFF
CDR3 DNA: TGTGCCAGCAGCTTATCCCCCCTGGAAGAAGCTTTCTTT

clone size: few
D gene: TRBD1
J gene: TRBJ1-5
V gene: TRBV29-1
CDR3 protein: CSATGTDLNQPQHF
CDR3 DNA: TGCAGCGCTACCGGGACAGACCTCAATCAGCCCCAGCATTTT

clone size: -
D gene: -
J gene: TRBJ2-5
V gene: TRBV20-1
CDR3 protein: CSASPETETQYF
CDR3 DNA: TGCAGTGCTAGTCCAGAGACAGAGACCCAGTACTTC

clone size: -
D gene: -
J gene: TRBJ2-7
V gene: TRBV20-1
CDR3 protein: CSARILGTPDYEQYF
CDR3 DNA: TGCAGTGCTAGAATCCTCGGGACACCTGACTACGAGCAGTACTTC

clone size: -
D gene: -
J gene: TRBJ2-7
V gene: TRBV7-9
CDR3 protein: CASSQAQSDYEQYF
CDR3 DNA: TGCGCCAGCAGCCAAGCTCAGTCAGACTACGAGCAGTACTTC

clone size: few
D gene: -
J gene: TRBJ1-1
V gene: TRBV6-1
CDR3 protein: CASSENRGTEAFF
CDR3 DNA: TGTGCCAGCAGTGAAAACCGGGGGACTGAAGCTTTCTTT

clone size: -
D gene: -
J gene: TRBJ2-7
V gene: TRBV20-1
CDR3 protein: CSADRGTLSYEQYF
CDR3 DNA: TGCAGTGCGGACCGGGGGACCCTCTCCTACGAGCAGTACTTC

clone size: -
D gene: TRBD1
J gene: TRBJ2-1
V gene: TRBV7-8
CDR3 protein: CASSPGVWQGATHEQFF
CDR3 DNA: TGTGCCAGCAGCCCCGGCGTGTGGCAGGGGGCGACCCATGAGCAGTTCTTC

clone size: -
D gene: -
J gene: TRBJ1-6
V gene: TRBV3-1
CDR3 protein: CASSQNVGGGSPLHF
CDR3 DNA: TGTGCCAGCAGCCAAAACGTTGGGGGAGGTTCACCCCTCCACTTT

clone size: many
D gene: -
J gene: TRBJ1-5
V gene: TRBV3-1
CDR3 protein: CASSYGTVSNQPQHF
CDR3 DNA: TGTGCCAGCAGCTATGGGACGGTTAGCAATCAGCCCCAGCATTTT

clone size: -
D gene: -
J gene: TRBJ2-7
V gene: TRBV29-1
CDR3 protein: CSVEIGDTYEQYF
CDR3 DNA: TGCAGCGTTGAAATAGGGGATACCTACGAGCAGTACTTC

clone size: -
D gene: -
J gene: TRBJ1-3
V gene: TRBV2
CDR3 protein: CASSEGDKGNTIYF
CDR3 DNA: TGTGCCAGCAGTGAAGGGGACAAAGGAAACACCATATATTTT

clone size: many
D gene: TRBD1
J gene: TRBJ1-2
V gene: TRBV6-1
CDR3 protein: CASSPGGTETFTYGYTF
CDR3 DNA: TGTGCCAGCAGTCCTGGGGGGACAGAAACCTTCACCTATGGCTACACCTTC

clone size: few
D gene: -
J gene: TRBJ1-5
V gene: TRBV15
CDR3 protein: CATSKRQFDQPQHF
CDR3 DNA: TGTGCCACCAGTAAAAGACAGTTCGACCAGCCCCAGCATTTT

clone size: few
D gene: -
J gene: TRBJ1-1
V gene: TRBV12-3/TRBV12-4
CDR3 protein: CASSRLTNTEAFF
CDR3 DNA: TGTGCCAGCAGCCGACTAACGAACACTGAAGCTTTCTTT

clone size: many
D gene: -
J gene: TRBJ2-3
V gene: TRBV5-1
CDR3 protein: CASSGMASSVTDTQYF
CDR3 DNA: TGCGCCAGCTCCGGCATGGCAAGCTCTGTGACAGATACGCAGTATTTT

clone size: few
D gene: -
J gene: TRBJ2-3
V gene: TRBV29-1
CDR3 protein: CSVRTQDTQYF
CDR3 DNA: TGCAGCGTTAGGACACAAGATACGCAGTATTTT

clone size: many
D gene: -
J gene: TRBJ1-2
V gene: TRBV18
CDR3 protein: CASSPSENNYGYTF
CDR3 DNA: TGTGCCAGCTCACCATCCGAAAATAACTATGGCTACACCTTC

clone size: many
D gene: -
J gene: TRBJ2-3
V gene: TRBV5-1
CDR3 protein: CASSPSKSTDTQYF
CDR3 DNA: TGCGCCAGCAGCCCTTCAAAGAGCACAGATACGCAGTATTTT

clone size: -
D gene: TRBD1
J gene: TRBJ1-2
V gene: TRBV5-1
CDR3 protein: CASSTGQDPYGYTF
CDR3 DNA: TGCGCCAGCAGCACGGGACAGGACCCCTATGGCTACACCTTC

clone size: -
D gene: TRBD1
J gene: TRBJ1-1
V gene: TRBV5-1
CDR3 protein: CASSYPGTGKTEAFF
CDR3 DNA: TGCGCCAGCAGCTATCCCGGGACAGGTAAGACTGAAGCTTTCTTT

clone size: many
D gene: -
J gene: TRBJ2-1
V gene: TRBV2
CDR3 protein: CASRALENEQFF
CDR3 DNA: TGTGCCAGCAGGGCTCTAGAGAATGAGCAGTTCTTC

clone size: -
D gene: TRBD1
J gene: TRBJ1-1
V gene: TRBV29-1
CDR3 protein: CSVGDRGLNTEAFF
CDR3 DNA: TGCAGCGTCGGGGACAGGGGCTTGAACACTGAAGCTTTCTTT

clone size: -
D gene: TRBD2
J gene: TRBJ2-2
V gene: TRBV24-1
CDR3 protein: CATSERAGGPSGELFF
CDR3 DNA: TGTGCCACCAGTGAACGAGCGGGGGGGCCCTCCGGGGAGCTGTTTTTT

clone size: few
D gene: -
J gene: TRBJ2-2
V gene: TRBV19
CDR3 protein: CASSIGEGVLNTGELFF
CDR3 DNA: TGTGCCAGTAGTATCGGTGAGGGGGTTTTGAACACCGGGGAGCTGTTTTTT

clone size: many
D gene: TRBD1
J gene: TRBJ2-7
V gene: TRBV20-1
CDR3 protein: CSAATGAGEQYF
CDR3 DNA: TGCAGTGCAGCCACAGGGGCGGGCGAGCAGTACTTC

clone size: -
D gene: -
J gene: TRBJ2-4
V gene: TRBV5-6
CDR3 protein: CASSLKRTNSPRNIQYF
CDR3 DNA: TGTGCCAGCAGCTTGAAGCGGACAAACTCGCCCAGAAACATTCAGTACTTC

clone size: many
D gene: TRBD1
J gene: TRBJ1-5
V gene: TRBV28
CDR3 protein: CASSSRKGTGGMWGNQPQHF
CDR3 DNA: TGTGCCAGCAGTTCCCGTAAAGGGACAGGGGGCATGTGGGGCAATCAGCCCCAGCATTTT

clone size: few
D gene: -
J gene: TRBJ1-1
V gene: TRBV29-1
CDR3 protein: CSGGDGGTEAFF
CDR3 DNA: TGCAGCGGCGGGGACGGCGGCACTGAAGCTTTCTTT

clone size: -
D gene: -
J gene: TRBJ1-5
V gene: TRBV4-1
CDR3 protein: CASSQWAGADQPQHF
CDR3 DNA: TGCGCCAGCAGCCAATGGGCAGGGGCCGATCAGCCCCAGCATTTT

clone size: few
D gene: TRBD2
J gene: TRBJ2-2
V gene: TRBV4-1
CDR3 protein: CASSPPGLAGANTGELFF
CDR3 DNA: TGCGCCAGCAGCCCCCCGGGACTAGCGGGAGCGAACACCGGGGAGCTGTTTTTT

clone size: many
D gene: -
J gene: TRBJ1-1
V gene: TRBV2
CDR3 protein: CASGLDGRYTEAFF
CDR3 DNA: TGTGCCAGCGGCCTGGACGGGCGATACACTGAAGCTTTCTTT

clone size: -
D gene: TRBD2
J gene: TRBJ2-3
V gene: TRBV6-1
CDR3 protein: CASTGSTSGGAVRTDTQYF
CDR3 DNA: TGTGCCAGCACCGGGTCGACTAGCGGGGGGGCTGTCCGCACAGATACGCAGTATTTT

clone size: -
D gene: -
J gene: TRBJ2-5
V gene: TRBV7-8
CDR3 protein: CASSYPGRETQYF
CDR3 DNA: TGTGCCAGCAGCTATCCAGGGAGGGAGACCCAGTACTTC

clone size: few
D gene: -
J gene: TRBJ1-3
V gene: TRBV10-3
CDR3 protein: CAISEVGRGNTIYF
CDR3 DNA: TGTGCCATCAGTGAGGTGGGGCGTGGAAACACCATATATTTT

clone size: -
D gene: -
J gene: TRBJ1-1
V gene: TRBV6-5
CDR3 protein: CASSYSEGLGTEAFF
CDR3 DNA: TGTGCCAGCAGTTACTCTGAGGGCCTGGGCACTGAAGCTTTCTTT

clone size: many
D gene: TRBD2
J gene: TRBJ2-5
V gene: TRBV6-1
CDR3 protein: CASSDVGLAPETQYF
CDR3 DNA: TGTGCCAGCAGTGATGTGGGACTAGCCCCAGAGACCCAGTACTTC

clone size: many
D gene: -
J gene: TRBJ1-2
V gene: TRBV24-1
CDR3 protein: CATSDPQGMAGSTF
CDR3 DNA: TGTGCCACCAGTGACCCCCAGGGAATGGCTGGCTCCACCTTC

clone size: many
D gene: TRBD2
J gene: TRBJ2-1
V gene: TRBV6-5
CDR3 protein: CASSSTSGGSPTSDEQFF
CDR3 DNA: TGTGCCAGCAGTTCGACTAGCGGGGGGTCCCCCACCTCGGATGAGCAGTTCTTC